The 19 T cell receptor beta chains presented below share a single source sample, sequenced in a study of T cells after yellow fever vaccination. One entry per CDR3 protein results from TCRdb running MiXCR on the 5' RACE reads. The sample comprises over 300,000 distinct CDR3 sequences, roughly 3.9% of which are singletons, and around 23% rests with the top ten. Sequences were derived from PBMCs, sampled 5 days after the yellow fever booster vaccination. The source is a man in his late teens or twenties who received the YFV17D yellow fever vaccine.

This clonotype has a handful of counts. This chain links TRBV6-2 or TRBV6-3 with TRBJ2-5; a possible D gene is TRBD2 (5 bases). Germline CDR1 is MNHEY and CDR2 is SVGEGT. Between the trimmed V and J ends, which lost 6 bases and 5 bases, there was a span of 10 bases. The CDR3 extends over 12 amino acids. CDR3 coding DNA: TGTGCCAGCAGGGAGCGGTGGGAGACCCAGTACTTC. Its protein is CASRERWETQYF.

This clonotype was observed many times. This CDR3 is CASSSSGVGGYTF. In DNA, the CDR3 is TGTGCCAGCAGCTCTTCCGGGGTAGGGGGCTACACCTTC. This chain uses TRBV7-9 with TRBJ1-2; D is undetermined. Trimming removed 4 bases from V and 8 bases from J, with 14 bases in between. CDR1 is SEHNR and CDR2 is FQNEAQ in the germline V gene (reference sequence). The CDR3 is 13 residues long. Supplemented by reference TRBV7-9 and TRBJ1-2, the full variable domain reads DTGVSQNPRHKITKRGQNVTFRCDPISEHNRLYWYRQTLGQGPEFLTYFQNEAQLEKSRLLSDRFSAERPKGSFSTLEIQRTEQGDSAMYLCASSSSGVGGYTFGSGTRLTVV.

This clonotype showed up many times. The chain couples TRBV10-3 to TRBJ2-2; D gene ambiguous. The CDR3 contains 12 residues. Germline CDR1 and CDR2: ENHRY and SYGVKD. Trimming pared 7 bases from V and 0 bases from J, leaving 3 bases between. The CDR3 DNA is TGTGCCATCAAGACGAACACCGGGGAGCTGTTTTTT. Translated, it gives CAIKTNTGELFF.

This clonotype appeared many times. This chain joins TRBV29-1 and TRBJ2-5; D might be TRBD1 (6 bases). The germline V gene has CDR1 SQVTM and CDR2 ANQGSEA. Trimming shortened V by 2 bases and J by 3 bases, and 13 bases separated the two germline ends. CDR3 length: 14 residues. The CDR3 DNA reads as TGCAGCGTTGAATCGATTACAGGGAAAGAGACCCAGTACTTC. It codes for CSVESITGKETQYF.

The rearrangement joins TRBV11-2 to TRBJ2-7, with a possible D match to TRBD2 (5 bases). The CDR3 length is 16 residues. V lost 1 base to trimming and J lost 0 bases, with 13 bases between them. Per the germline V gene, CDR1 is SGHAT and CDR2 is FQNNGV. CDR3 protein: CASSLVKRTSSYEQYV. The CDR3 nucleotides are TGTGCCAGCAGCTTAGTCAAGCGGACGAGCTCCTACGAGCAGTACGTC.

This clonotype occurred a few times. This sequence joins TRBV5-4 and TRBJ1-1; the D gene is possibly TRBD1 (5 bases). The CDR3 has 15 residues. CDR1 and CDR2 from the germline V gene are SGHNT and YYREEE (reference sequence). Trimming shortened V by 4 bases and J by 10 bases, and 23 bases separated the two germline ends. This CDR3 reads CASSGTGGGAHPAFF. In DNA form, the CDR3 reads TGTGCCAGCAGCGGGACCGGGGGGGGAGCACATCCAGCTTTCTTT.

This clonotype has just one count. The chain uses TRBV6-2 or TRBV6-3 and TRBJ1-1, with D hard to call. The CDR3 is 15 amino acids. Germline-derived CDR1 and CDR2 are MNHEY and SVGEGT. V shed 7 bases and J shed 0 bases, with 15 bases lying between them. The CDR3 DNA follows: TGTGCCAGCACGGGAGAAGAGCGGGTGAACACTGAAGCTTTCTTT. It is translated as CASTGEERVNTEAFF.

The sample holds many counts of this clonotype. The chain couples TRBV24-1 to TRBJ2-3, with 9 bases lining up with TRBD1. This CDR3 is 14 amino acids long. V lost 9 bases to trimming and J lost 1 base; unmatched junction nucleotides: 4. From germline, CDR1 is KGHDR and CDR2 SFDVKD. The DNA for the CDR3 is TGTGCCACCGCCGGACAGGGGCGCACAGATACGCAGTATTTT. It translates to CATAGQGRTDTQYF.

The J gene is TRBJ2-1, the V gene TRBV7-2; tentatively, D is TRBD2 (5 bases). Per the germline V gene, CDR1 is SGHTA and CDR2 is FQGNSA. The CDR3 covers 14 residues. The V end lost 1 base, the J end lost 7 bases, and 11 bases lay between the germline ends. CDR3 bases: TGTGCCAGCAGCTTAGTATTAGGGAGTAATGAGCAGTTCTTC. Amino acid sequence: CASSLVLGSNEQFF.

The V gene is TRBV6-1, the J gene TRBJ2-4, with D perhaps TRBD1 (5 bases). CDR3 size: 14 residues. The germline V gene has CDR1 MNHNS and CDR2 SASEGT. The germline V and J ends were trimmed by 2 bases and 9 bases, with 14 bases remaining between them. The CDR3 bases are TGTGCCAGCAGTGAAAGCTCAGGGTTAGCCATTCAGTACTTC. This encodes CASSESSGLAIQYF.

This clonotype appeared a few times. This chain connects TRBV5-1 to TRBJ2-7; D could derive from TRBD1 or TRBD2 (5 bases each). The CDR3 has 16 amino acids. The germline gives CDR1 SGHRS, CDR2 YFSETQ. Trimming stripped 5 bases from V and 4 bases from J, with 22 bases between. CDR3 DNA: TGCGCCAGCAGTTTCACTGTTGGGGGTCCCGGGTACGAGCAGTACTTC. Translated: CASSFTVGGPGYEQYF.

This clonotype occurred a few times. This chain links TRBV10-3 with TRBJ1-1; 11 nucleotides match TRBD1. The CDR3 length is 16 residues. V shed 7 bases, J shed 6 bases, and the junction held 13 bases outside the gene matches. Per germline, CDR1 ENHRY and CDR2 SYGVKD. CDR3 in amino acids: CAINSGQGVLRSEAFF. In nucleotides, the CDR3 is TGTGCCATCAACTCGGGACAGGGGGTCTTGAGGTCTGAAGCTTTCTTT.

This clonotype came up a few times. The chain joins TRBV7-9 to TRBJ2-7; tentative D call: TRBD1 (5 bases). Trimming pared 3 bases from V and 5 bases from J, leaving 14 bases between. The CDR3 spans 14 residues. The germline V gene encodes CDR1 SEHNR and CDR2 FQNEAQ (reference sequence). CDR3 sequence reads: CASSFIIRGDEQYV. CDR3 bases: TGTGCCAGCAGCTTTATTATTAGGGGTGACGAGCAGTACGTC.

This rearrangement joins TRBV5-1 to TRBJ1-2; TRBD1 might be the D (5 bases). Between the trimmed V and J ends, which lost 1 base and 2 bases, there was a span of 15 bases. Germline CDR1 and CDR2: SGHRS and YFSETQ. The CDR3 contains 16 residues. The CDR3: CASSLISGSVNYGYTF. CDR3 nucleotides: TGCGCCAGCAGCTTGATTTCAGGGTCGGTAAACTATGGCTACACCTTC.

CDR3 DNA: TGTGCCAGCAGCTTCAAATACTGGGTGCCTGGGAAGGACACTGAAGCTTTCTTT. Its translation: CASSFKYWVPGKDTEAFF. This sequence joins TRBV7-2 and TRBJ1-1, with D hard to call. The germline V gene has CDR1 SGHTA and CDR2 FQGNSA. CDR3 size: 18 residues. The V gene lost 3 bases and the J gene lost 3 bases, with 23 bases spanning the gap.

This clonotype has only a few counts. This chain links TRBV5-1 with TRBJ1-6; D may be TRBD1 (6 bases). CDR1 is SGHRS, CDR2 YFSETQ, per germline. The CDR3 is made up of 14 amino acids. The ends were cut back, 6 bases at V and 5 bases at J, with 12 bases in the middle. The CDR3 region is CASTMDRNNSPLHF. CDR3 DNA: TGCGCCAGCACCATGGACAGAAATAATTCACCCCTCCACTTT.

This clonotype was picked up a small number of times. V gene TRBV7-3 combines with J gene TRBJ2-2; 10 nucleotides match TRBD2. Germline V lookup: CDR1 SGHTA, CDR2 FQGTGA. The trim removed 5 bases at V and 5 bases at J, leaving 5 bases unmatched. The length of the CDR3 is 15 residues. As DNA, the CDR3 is TGTGCCAGCAGCCCGGGACTAGCGTCGACCGGGGAGCTGTTTTTT. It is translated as CASSPGLASTGELFF.

In DNA form, the CDR3 reads TGTGCCTGGTCGACAGGAGGCTCCTATAATTCACCCCTCCACTTT. The encoded protein is CAWSTGGSYNSPLHF. This chain uses TRBV30 with TRBJ1-6, with D perhaps TRBD1 (6 bases). Trimming took off 5 bases at V and 0 bases at J, with 11 bases between the two ends. The germline V gene has CDR1 GTSNPN and CDR2 SVGIG (reference sequence). The CDR3 is 15 amino acids.

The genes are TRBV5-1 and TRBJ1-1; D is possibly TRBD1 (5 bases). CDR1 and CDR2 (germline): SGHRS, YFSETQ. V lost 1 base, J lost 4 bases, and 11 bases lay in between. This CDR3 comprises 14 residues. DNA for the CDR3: TGCGCCAGCAGCTTGCTCGCCAGGGTCACTGAAGCTTTCTTT. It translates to CASSLLARVTEAFF.